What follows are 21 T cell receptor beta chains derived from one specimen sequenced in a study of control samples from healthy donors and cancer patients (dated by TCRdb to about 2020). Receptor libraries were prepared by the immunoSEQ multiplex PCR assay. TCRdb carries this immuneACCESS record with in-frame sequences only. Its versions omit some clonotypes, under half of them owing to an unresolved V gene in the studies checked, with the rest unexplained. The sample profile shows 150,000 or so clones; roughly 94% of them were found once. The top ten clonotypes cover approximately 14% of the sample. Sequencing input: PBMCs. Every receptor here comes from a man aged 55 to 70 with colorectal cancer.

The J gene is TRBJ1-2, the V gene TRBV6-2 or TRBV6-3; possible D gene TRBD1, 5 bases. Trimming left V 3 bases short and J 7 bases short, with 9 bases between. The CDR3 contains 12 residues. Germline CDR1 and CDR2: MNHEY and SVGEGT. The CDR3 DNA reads TGTGCCAGCAGTTATTCGGGGACTGGCTACACCTTC. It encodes CASSYSGTGYTF.

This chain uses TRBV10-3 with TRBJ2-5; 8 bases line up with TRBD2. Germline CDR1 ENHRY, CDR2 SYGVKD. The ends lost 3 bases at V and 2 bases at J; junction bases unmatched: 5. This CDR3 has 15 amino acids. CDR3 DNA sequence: TGTGCCATCAGTGAATCGCGGGGGGCTCAAGAGACCCAGTACTTC. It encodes CAISESRGAQETQYF.

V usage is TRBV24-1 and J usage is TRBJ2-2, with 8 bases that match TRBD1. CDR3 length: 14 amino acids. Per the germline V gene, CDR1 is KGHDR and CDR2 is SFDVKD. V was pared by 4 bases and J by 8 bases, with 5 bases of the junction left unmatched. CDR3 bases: TGTGCCACCAGTGAACAACAGGGGGTTGGGGAGCTGTTTTTT. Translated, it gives CATSEQQGVGELFF.

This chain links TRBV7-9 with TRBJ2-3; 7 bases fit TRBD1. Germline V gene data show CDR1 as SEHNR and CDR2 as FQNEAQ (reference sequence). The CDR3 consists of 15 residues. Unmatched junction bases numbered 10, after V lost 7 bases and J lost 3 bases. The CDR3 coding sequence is TGTGCCAGCACCCGGGGACAGTTTCGTACAGATACGCAGTATTTT. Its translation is CASTRGQFRTDTQYF.

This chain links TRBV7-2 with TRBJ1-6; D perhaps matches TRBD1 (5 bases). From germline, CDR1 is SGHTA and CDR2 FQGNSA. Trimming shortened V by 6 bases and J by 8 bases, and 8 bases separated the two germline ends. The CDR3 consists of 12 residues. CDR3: CASSRRDSPLHF. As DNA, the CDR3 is TGTGCCAGCAGTCGCAGGGATTCACCCCTCCACTTT.

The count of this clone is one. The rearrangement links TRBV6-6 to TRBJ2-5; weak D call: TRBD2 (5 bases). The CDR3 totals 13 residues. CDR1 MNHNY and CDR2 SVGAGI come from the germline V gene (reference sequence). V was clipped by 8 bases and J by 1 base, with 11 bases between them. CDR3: CASVSAGQETQYF. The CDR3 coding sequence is TGTGCCAGCGTGTCGGCGGGCCAAGAGACCCAGTACTTC.

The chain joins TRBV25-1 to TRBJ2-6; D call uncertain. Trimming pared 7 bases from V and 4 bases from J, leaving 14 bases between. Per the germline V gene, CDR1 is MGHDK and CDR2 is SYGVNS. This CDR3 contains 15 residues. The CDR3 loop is CASTPAGLGANVLTF. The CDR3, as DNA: TGTGCCAGCACTCCCGCTGGTCTGGGGGCCAACGTCCTGACTTTC.

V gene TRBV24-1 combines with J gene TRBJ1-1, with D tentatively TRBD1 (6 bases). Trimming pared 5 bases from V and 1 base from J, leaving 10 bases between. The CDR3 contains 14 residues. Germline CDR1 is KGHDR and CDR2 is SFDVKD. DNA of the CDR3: TGTGCCACCAGTGCCAAGACAGGGAACACTGAAGCTTTCTTT. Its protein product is CATSAKTGNTEAFF.

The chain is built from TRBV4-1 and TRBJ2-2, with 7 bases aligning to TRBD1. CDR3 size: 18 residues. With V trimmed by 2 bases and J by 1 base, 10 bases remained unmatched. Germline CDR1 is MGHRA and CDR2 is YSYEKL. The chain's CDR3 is CASSQRSRQGENTGELFF. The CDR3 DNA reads TGCGCCAGCAGCCAACGGTCTCGACAGGGAGAGAACACCGGGGAGCTGTTTTTT.

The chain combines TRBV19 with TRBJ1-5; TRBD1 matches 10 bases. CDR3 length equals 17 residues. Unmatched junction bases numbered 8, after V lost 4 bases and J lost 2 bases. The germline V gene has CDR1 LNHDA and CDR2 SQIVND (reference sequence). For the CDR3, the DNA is TGTGCCAGTAGTAACCGGGACAGGGGACTTCGCAATCAGCCCCAGCATTTT. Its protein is CASSNRDRGLRNQPQHF.

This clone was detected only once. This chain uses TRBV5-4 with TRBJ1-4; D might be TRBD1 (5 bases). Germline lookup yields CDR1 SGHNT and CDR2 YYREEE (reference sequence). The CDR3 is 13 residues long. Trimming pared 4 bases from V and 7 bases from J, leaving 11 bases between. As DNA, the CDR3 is TGTGCCAGCAGCCCTAGGGGCCGTGAAAAACTGTTTTTT. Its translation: CASSPRGREKLFF. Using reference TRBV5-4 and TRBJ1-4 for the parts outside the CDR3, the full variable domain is ETGVTQSPTHLIKTRGQQVTLRCSSQSGHNTVSWYQQALGQGPQFIFQYYREEENGRGNFPPRFSGLQFPNYSSELNVNALELDDSALYLCASSPRGREKLFFGSGTQLSVL.

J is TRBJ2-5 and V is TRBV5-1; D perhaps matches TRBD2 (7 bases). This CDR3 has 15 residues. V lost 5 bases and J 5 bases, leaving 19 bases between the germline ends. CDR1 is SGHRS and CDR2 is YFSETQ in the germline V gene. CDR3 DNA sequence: TGCGCCAGCAGTTCGGGCGGGGGCCGGGAGGAGACCCAGTACTTC. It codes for CASSSGGGREETQYF. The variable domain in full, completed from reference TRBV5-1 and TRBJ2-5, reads KAGVTQTPRYLIKTRGQQVTLSCSPISGHRSVSWYQQTPGQGLQFLFEYFSETQRNKGNFPGRFSGRQFSNSRSEMNVSTLELGDSALYLCASSSGGGREETQYFGPGTRLLVL.

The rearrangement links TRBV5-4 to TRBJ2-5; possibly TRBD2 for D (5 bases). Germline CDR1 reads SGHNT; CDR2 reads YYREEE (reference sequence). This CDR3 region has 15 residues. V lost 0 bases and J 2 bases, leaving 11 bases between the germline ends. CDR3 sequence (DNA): TGTGCCAGCAGCTTGGGTTCGGGGATACAAGAGACCCAGTACTTC. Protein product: CASSLGSGIQETQYF.

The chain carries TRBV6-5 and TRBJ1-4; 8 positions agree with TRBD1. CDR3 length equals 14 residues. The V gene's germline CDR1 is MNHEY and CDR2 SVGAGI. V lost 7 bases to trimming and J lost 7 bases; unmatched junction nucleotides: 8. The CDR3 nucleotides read TGTGCCAGCACCCCCGGACAGGGCTCTGAAAAACTGTTTTTT. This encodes CASTPGQGSEKLFF.

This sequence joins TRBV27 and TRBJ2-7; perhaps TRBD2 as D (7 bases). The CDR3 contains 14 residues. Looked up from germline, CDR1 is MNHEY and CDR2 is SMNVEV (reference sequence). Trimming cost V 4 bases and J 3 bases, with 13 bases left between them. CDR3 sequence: CASSSRGPIYEQYF. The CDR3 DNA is TGTGCCAGCAGTTCGCGGGGGCCCATCTACGAGCAGTACTTC.

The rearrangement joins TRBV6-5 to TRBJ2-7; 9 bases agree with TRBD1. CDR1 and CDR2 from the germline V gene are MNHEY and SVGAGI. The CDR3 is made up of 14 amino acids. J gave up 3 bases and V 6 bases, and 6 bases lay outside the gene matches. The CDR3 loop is CASRTGGPYYEQYF. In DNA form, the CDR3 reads TGTGCCAGCAGGACAGGGGGGCCCTACTACGAGCAGTACTTC.

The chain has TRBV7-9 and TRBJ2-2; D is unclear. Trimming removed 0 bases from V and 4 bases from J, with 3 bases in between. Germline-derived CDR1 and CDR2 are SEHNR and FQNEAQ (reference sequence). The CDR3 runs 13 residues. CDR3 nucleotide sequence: TGTGCCAGCAGCTTAGCCGTCACCGGGGAGCTGTTTTTT. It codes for CASSLAVTGELFF.

CDR3 DNA: TGTGCCAGCAGCGTAGAAGGACAGGCCCAAGAGACCCAGTACTTC. It codes for CASSVEGQAQETQYF. V gene TRBV9 combines with J gene TRBJ2-5; 7 positions agree with TRBD1. J was trimmed by 1 base and V by 0 bases; bases with no gene match: 3. CDR1 is SGDLS, CDR2 YYNGEE, per germline. The length of the CDR3 is 15 residues. Drawing the rest from reference TRBV9 and TRBJ2-5, the complete variable domain is DSGVTQTPKHLITATGQRVTLRCSPRSGDLSVYWYQQSLDQGLQFLIQYYNGEERAKGNILERFSAQQFPDLHSELNLSSLELGDSALYFCASSVEGQAQETQYFGPGTRLLVL.

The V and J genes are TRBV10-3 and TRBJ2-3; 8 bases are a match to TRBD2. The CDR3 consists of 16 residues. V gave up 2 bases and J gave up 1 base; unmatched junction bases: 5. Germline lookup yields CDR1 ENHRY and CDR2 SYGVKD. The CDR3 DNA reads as TGTGCCATCAGTGAGAGTCGGGGGGGCGGCACAGATACGCAGTATTTT. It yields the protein CAISESRGGGTDTQYF.

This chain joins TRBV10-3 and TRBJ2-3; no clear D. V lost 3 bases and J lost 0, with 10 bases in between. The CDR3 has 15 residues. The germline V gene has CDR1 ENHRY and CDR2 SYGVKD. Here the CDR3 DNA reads TGTGCCATCAGTGAAGGTTCGGCCAGCACAGATACGCAGTATTTT. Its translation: CAISEGSASTDTQYF.

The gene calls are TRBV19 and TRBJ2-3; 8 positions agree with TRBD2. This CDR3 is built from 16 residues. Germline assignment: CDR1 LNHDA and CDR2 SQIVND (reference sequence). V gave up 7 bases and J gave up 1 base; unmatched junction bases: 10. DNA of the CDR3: TGTGCCAGTACCCCCCAGAGCGGGGGCCGCACAGATACGCAGTATTTT. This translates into CASTPQSGGRTDTQYF.